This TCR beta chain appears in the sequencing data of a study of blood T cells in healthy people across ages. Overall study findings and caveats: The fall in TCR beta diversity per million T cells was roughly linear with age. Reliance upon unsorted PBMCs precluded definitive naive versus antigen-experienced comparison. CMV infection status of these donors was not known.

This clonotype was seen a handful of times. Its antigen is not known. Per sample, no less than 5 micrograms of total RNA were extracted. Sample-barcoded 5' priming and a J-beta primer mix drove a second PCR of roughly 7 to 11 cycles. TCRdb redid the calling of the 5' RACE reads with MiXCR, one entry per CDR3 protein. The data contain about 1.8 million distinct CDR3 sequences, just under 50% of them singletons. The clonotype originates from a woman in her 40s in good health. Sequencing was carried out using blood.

In DNA form, the CDR3 reads TGTGCCACCAGCAGAGTTAAAACGAGTAGCTACACCTTC. Its protein product is CATSRVKTSSYTF. The chain combines TRBV15 with TRBJ1-2; D unresolved. Germline-derived CDR1 and CDR2 are LNHNV and YYDKDF (reference sequence). The CDR3 has 13 residues. Trimming removed 1 base at V and 9 bases at J, with 12 bases between.